This is a list of T cell receptor beta chains from one sample in a study of shared clonotypes between healthy human individuals. Profiling relied on immunoSEQ multiplex PCR, and the TCRdb table lists in-frame clones only, not all of them. The repertoire holds approximately 1,500,000 clones, with 95% to 99% as singletons. The specimen was naive CD4+ T cells sorted from blood. The receptors derive from a man aged 30 to 45 in good health. Both conserved end residues are part of each CDR3. Fields, in order: D gene, J gene, V gene, CDR3 protein, CDR3 DNA. A D gene is named only where the DNA matches it firmly.

d_call: NA
j_call: TRBJ1-1
v_call: TRBV4-1
cdr3_aa: CASSQVRGAHTEAFF
cdr3_nt: TGCGCCAGCAGCCAAGTAAGGGGTGCTCACACTGAAGCTTTCTTT

d_call: NA
j_call: TRBJ2-7
v_call: TRBV28
cdr3_aa: CASSPHTGGEQYF
cdr3_nt: TGTGCCAGCAGTCCCCACACAGGAGGCGAGCAGTACTTC

d_call: TRBD2
j_call: TRBJ2-3
v_call: TRBV10-3
cdr3_aa: CAISVTSGSRNTDTQYF
cdr3_nt: TGTGCCATCAGTGTGACTAGCGGGAGCCGAAATACAGATACGCAGTATTTT

d_call: NA
j_call: TRBJ2-3
v_call: TRBV5-4
cdr3_aa: CASTTLATDTQYF
cdr3_nt: TGTGCCAGCACCACCCTTGCAACAGATACGCAGTATTTT

d_call: NA
j_call: TRBJ1-4
v_call: TRBV30
cdr3_aa: CAWSPLGATNEKLFF
cdr3_nt: TGTGCCTGGAGTCCCCTCGGAGCAACTAATGAAAAACTGTTTTTT

d_call: NA
j_call: TRBJ2-1
v_call: TRBV6-1
cdr3_aa: CASSEYTGVYNEQFF
cdr3_nt: TGTGCCAGCAGTGAATATACGGGAGTTTACAATGAGCAGTTCTTC

d_call: NA
j_call: TRBJ2-3
v_call: TRBV2
cdr3_aa: CASRDKSFTDTQYF
cdr3_nt: TGTGCCAGCAGGGACAAATCCTTCACAGATACGCAGTATTTT

d_call: TRBD2
j_call: TRBJ2-7
v_call: TRBV5-6
cdr3_aa: CASSLPLARSSYEQYF
cdr3_nt: TGTGCCAGCAGCCTGCCACTAGCGCGGAGCTCCTACGAGCAGTACTTC

d_call: TRBD1
j_call: TRBJ1-3
v_call: TRBV15
cdr3_aa: CATSRDPMTGAGNTIYF
cdr3_nt: TGTGCCACCAGCAGAGACCCCATGACAGGGGCGGGAAACACCATATATTTT

d_call: NA
j_call: TRBJ1-5
v_call: TRBV7-2
cdr3_aa: CASSLVGGYSNQPQHF
cdr3_nt: TGTGCCAGCAGCTTAGTAGGGGGGTATAGCAATCAGCCCCAGCATTTT

d_call: NA
j_call: TRBJ2-7
v_call: TRBV30
cdr3_aa: CAWSILAYEQYF
cdr3_nt: TGTGCCTGGAGTATCCTAGCCTACGAGCAGTACTTC

d_call: NA
j_call: TRBJ1-4
v_call: TRBV6-5
cdr3_aa: CASSYSSGTNEKLFF
cdr3_nt: TGTGCCAGCAGTTACTCGTCAGGGACTAATGAAAAACTGTTTTTT

d_call: NA
j_call: TRBJ2-4
v_call: TRBV30
cdr3_aa: CAWSVSLGRAKNIQYF
cdr3_nt: TGTGCCTGGAGTGTCTCGCTCGGGAGAGCCAAAAACATTCAGTACTTC

d_call: TRBD1
j_call: TRBJ1-5
v_call: TRBV6-1
cdr3_aa: CASSGTGDQPQHF
cdr3_nt: TGTGCCAGCAGTGGGACAGGGGATCAGCCCCAGCATTTT

d_call: TRBD2
j_call: TRBJ2-1
v_call: TRBV27
cdr3_aa: CASSSRPLAGGPVSYNEQFF
cdr3_nt: TGTGCCAGCAGTTCCCGTCCACTCGCGGGAGGGCCCGTTTCCTACAATGAGCAGTTCTTC

d_call: TRBD2
j_call: TRBJ2-7
v_call: TRBV5-1
cdr3_aa: CASSVGLADYVEQYF
cdr3_nt: TGCGCCAGCAGCGTGGGACTAGCGGACTACGTGGAGCAGTACTTC

d_call: NA
j_call: TRBJ2-1
v_call: TRBV5-4
cdr3_aa: CASSSTRRYNEQFF
cdr3_nt: TGTGCCAGCAGCTCGACGCGGAGGTACAATGAGCAGTTCTTC

d_call: TRBD2
j_call: TRBJ2-1
v_call: TRBV25-1
cdr3_aa: CASSEAGGSSYNEQFF
cdr3_nt: TGTGCCAGCAGTGAAGCGGGCGGGAGCTCCTACAATGAGCAGTTCTTC

d_call: NA
j_call: TRBJ2-7
v_call: TRBV9
cdr3_aa: CASSVAGGGYEQYF
cdr3_nt: TGTGCCAGCAGCGTAGCCGGGGGAGGCTACGAGCAGTACTTC

d_call: NA
j_call: TRBJ2-1
v_call: TRBV7-8
cdr3_aa: CASSLDRPRGEQFF
cdr3_nt: TGTGCCAGCAGCTTAGATCGACCCCGGGGTGAGCAGTTCTTC

d_call: NA
j_call: TRBJ1-3
v_call: TRBV7-8
cdr3_aa: CASSFSGNTIYF
cdr3_nt: TGTGCCAGCAGCTTCTCTGGAAACACCATATATTTT

d_call: TRBD1
j_call: TRBJ2-7
v_call: TRBV6-1
cdr3_aa: CATGDRGNHEQYF
cdr3_nt: TGTGCCACCGGGGACAGGGGAAACCACGAGCAGTACTTC

d_call: NA
j_call: TRBJ2-7
v_call: TRBV2
cdr3_aa: CASSGASQEQYF
cdr3_nt: TGTGCCAGCAGTGGGGCCTCTCAAGAGCAGTACTTC

d_call: TRBD1
j_call: TRBJ2-5
v_call: TRBV7-3
cdr3_aa: CASSLGTGRETQYF
cdr3_nt: TGTGCCAGCAGCTTAGGGACAGGGAGGGAGACCCAGTACTTC

d_call: NA
j_call: TRBJ2-7
v_call: TRBV19
cdr3_aa: CASSIRGDEQYF
cdr3_nt: TGTGCCAGTAGTATCCGCGGGGACGAGCAGTACTTC

d_call: TRBD2
j_call: TRBJ2-7
v_call: TRBV27
cdr3_aa: CASRDSRPSGRGYEQYF
cdr3_nt: TGTGCCAGCAGAGATTCCCGCCCTAGCGGGAGAGGGTACGAGCAGTACTTC

d_call: NA
j_call: TRBJ1-1
v_call: TRBV30
cdr3_aa: CAWKSKGVNTEAFF
cdr3_nt: TGTGCCTGGAAGAGCAAAGGGGTGAACACTGAAGCTTTCTTT

d_call: NA
j_call: TRBJ2-1
v_call: TRBV14
cdr3_aa: CASSPTLGAAHLYGEQFF
cdr3_nt: TGTGCCAGCAGCCCCACCCTGGGAGCGGCCCATTTATACGGTGAGCAGTTCTTC

d_call: NA
j_call: TRBJ2-7
v_call: TRBV6-5
cdr3_aa: CASSYGQNYEQYF
cdr3_nt: TGTGCCAGCAGTTACGGTCAGAACTACGAGCAGTACTTC

d_call: NA
j_call: TRBJ2-7
v_call: TRBV28
cdr3_aa: CASRSRGAYEQYF
cdr3_nt: TGTGCCAGCAGGAGTAGGGGGGCCTACGAGCAGTACTTC

d_call: NA
j_call: TRBJ1-5
v_call: TRBV21-1
cdr3_aa: CAAPRQGANQPQHF
cdr3_nt: TGTGCCGCCCCTCGACAGGGTGCCAATCAGCCCCAGCATTTT

d_call: TRBD1
j_call: TRBJ1-3
v_call: TRBV5-1
cdr3_aa: CASSPGTGYSGNTIYF
cdr3_nt: TGCGCCAGCAGCCCCGGGACAGGGTACTCTGGAAACACCATATATTTT

d_call: NA
j_call: TRBJ1-1
v_call: TRBV28
cdr3_aa: CASSLGQENTEAFF
cdr3_nt: TGTGCCAGCAGTTTAGGGCAGGAAAACACTGAAGCTTTCTTT

d_call: TRBD1
j_call: TRBJ2-5
v_call: TRBV18
cdr3_aa: CASSPRQGGIGETQYF
cdr3_nt: TGTGCCAGCTCACCACGACAGGGGGGGATCGGGGAGACCCAGTACTTC

d_call: TRBD1
j_call: TRBJ1-5
v_call: TRBV4-1
cdr3_aa: CASSPRTGGEEGNQPQHF
cdr3_nt: TGCGCCAGCAGCCCCCGGACAGGGGGCGAAGAAGGCAATCAGCCCCAGCATTTT

d_call: TRBD1
j_call: TRBJ1-5
v_call: TRBV18
cdr3_aa: CASSLGTGSWPQHF
cdr3_nt: TGTGCCAGCTCACTAGGGACAGGATCGTGGCCCCAGCATTTT

d_call: NA
j_call: TRBJ2-1
v_call: TRBV5-5
cdr3_aa: CASTPGSRGYNEQFF
cdr3_nt: TGTGCCAGCACCCCGGGATCGCGGGGATACAATGAGCAGTTCTTC

d_call: NA
j_call: TRBJ2-2
v_call: TRBV18
cdr3_aa: CASSQMDTNTGELFF
cdr3_nt: TGTGCCAGCTCACAAATGGACACGAACACCGGGGAGCTGTTTTTT

d_call: NA
j_call: TRBJ1-1
v_call: TRBV5-1
cdr3_aa: CASSFGGGTEAFF
cdr3_nt: TGCGCCAGCAGCTTCGGTGGGGGAACTGAAGCTTTCTTT

d_call: TRBD2
j_call: TRBJ2-7
v_call: TRBV18
cdr3_aa: CASSPRLAGDIEQYF
cdr3_nt: TGTGCCAGCTCACCACGTCTAGCGGGAGATATCGAGCAGTACTTC

d_call: TRBD2
j_call: TRBJ2-1
v_call: TRBV11-2
cdr3_aa: CASSVLLAVSYNEQFF
cdr3_nt: TGTGCCAGCAGCGTATTACTAGCGGTATCCTACAATGAGCAGTTCTTC

d_call: NA
j_call: TRBJ2-7
v_call: TRBV18
cdr3_aa: CASSGTTGSYEQYF
cdr3_nt: TGTGCCAGCTCGGGGACGACTGGGTCCTACGAGCAGTACTTC